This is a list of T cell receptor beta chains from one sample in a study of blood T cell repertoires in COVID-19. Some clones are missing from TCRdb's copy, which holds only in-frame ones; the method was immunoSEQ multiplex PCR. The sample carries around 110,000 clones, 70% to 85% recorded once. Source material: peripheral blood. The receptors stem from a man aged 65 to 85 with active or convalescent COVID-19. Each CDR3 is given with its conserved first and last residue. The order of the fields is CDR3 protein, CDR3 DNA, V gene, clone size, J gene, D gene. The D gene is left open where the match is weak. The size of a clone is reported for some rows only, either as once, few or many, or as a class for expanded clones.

CASSSGTGVSPLHF | TGTGCCAGCAGTTCCGGGACAGGGGTGTCACCCCTCCACTTT | TRBV6-5 | - | TRBJ1-6 | TRBD1
CASSPPRRISYEQYF | TGTGCCAGCAGCCCCCCGAGGAGGATCTCCTACGAGCAGTACTTC | TRBV7-8 | - | TRBJ2-7 | -
CASSISWAVISNQPQHF | TGTGCCAGTAGTATTTCTTGGGCAGTCATTAGCAATCAGCCCCAGCATTTT | TRBV19 | - | TRBJ1-5 | -
CASSLALGPDTQYF | TGTGCCAGCAGCTTAGCGCTAGGCCCAGATACGCAGTATTTT | TRBV7-2 | - | TRBJ2-3 | -
CASSQESGDTEAFF | TGCGCCAGCAGCCAAGAATCAGGGGACACTGAAGCTTTCTTT | TRBV4-3 | - | TRBJ1-1 | -
CASFSGTSANEQFF | TGTGCCAGTTTCTCCGGGACTAGCGCCAATGAGCAGTTCTTC | TRBV28 | - | TRBJ2-1 | TRBD2
CASSPTGDGNTIYF | TGTGCCAGCAGTCCGACAGGGGACGGAAACACCATATATTTT | TRBV3-1/TRBV3-2 | - | TRBJ1-3 | TRBD1
CASSFRTSGGSYNEQFF | TGTGCCAGCAGCTTTCGGACTAGCGGAGGCTCCTACAATGAGCAGTTCTTC | TRBV7-9 | - | TRBJ2-1 | TRBD2
CASGTSGNAGELFF | TGCGCCAGCGGGACTAGCGGGAATGCCGGGGAGCTGTTTTTT | TRBV5-1 | - | TRBJ2-2 | TRBD2
CSACLLRRNEQFF | TGCAGCGCCTGTCTTCTGCGGCGGAATGAGCAGTTCTTC | TRBV29-1 | - | TRBJ2-1 | -
CASSYSGANQPQHF | TGTGCCAGCAGTTACTCGGGGGCCAATCAGCCCCAGCATTTT | TRBV6-5 | - | TRBJ1-5 | -
CASSKSCGSYNEQFF | TGTGCCAGCAGCAAATCATGCGGCTCCTACAATGAGCAGTTCTTC | TRBV21-1 | once | TRBJ2-1 | -
CASSPPNQGSEQFF | TGTGCCAGCTCACCCCCGAATCAGGGTAGTGAGCAGTTCTTC | TRBV18 | few | TRBJ2-1 | -
CASSLQGDQPQHF | TGCGCCAGCAGCCTACAGGGAGATCAGCCCCAGCATTTT | TRBV4-1 | - | TRBJ1-5 | -
CASSLGGLDAIYF | TGTGCCAGCAGCTTAGGTGGGCTCGACGCCATATATTTT | TRBV11-2 | - | TRBJ1-3 | -
CASSPKSGSGDSNQPQHF | TGTGCCAGCAGCCCGAAGTCGGGGTCGGGGGATAGCAATCAGCCCCAGCATTTT | TRBV5-4 | - | TRBJ1-5 | -
CASTSLTGGAETQYF | TGTGCCAGTACTAGTCTGACAGGGGGTGCGGAGACCCAGTACTTC | TRBV28 | - | TRBJ2-5 | TRBD1
CASSLEWSAAGGCGETQYF | TGTGCTAGCAGCCTAGAGTGGTCGGCGGCAGGCGGCTGCGGGGAGACCCAGTACTTC | TRBV7-7 | - | TRBJ2-5 | -
CASSPTGNNSPLHF | TGTGCCAGCTCACCGACAGGGAACAATTCACCCCTCCACTTT | TRBV18 | few | TRBJ1-6 | TRBD1
CASSQDFGTQYF | TGTGCCAGCAGCCAAGATTTCGGGACCCAGTACTTC | TRBV14 | - | TRBJ2-5 | -
CASSHRSSPAGRLYGYTF | TGTGCCAGTAGTCACAGGTCTTCACCGGCGGGGAGGCTCTATGGCTACACCTTC | TRBV19 | - | TRBJ1-2 | -
CASYRGARDEKLFF | TGTGCCAGCTATCGCGGGGCTCGGGATGAAAAACTGTTTTTT | TRBV6-5 | - | TRBJ1-4 | -
CASSLDGGLGPQHF | TGCGCCAGCAGCTTGGACGGGGGTCTTGGGCCCCAGCATTTT | TRBV5-1 | - | TRBJ1-5 | -
CASSLAAGTDTQYF | TGCGCCAGCAGCTTGGCAGCGGGCACAGATACGCAGTATTTT | TRBV5-1 | - | TRBJ2-3 | -
CASSSSGGKSYEQYF | TGTGCCAGCAGCTCTAGCGGGGGAAAATCCTACGAGCAGTACTTC | TRBV5-4 | - | TRBJ2-7 | TRBD2
CASSLSGGAGNEQFF | TGTGCCAGCAGCCTTAGCGGGGGGGCCGGGAATGAGCAGTTCTTC | TRBV5-5 | - | TRBJ2-1 | TRBD2
CASRVRGGISSYNEQFF | TGTGCCAGCAGGGTAAGGGGCGGGATTAGCTCCTACAATGAGCAGTTCTTC | TRBV27 | - | TRBJ2-1 | -
CASGAGQPPSPLHF | TGTGCTAGTGGTGCGGGACAGCCCCCTTCACCCCTCCACTTT | TRBV12-5 | - | TRBJ1-6 | TRBD1
CASSEQKNYGYTF | TGTGCCAGCAGTGAACAGAAGAACTATGGCTACACCTTC | TRBV2 | - | TRBJ1-2 | -
CASSLELDYGYTF | TGCGCCAGCAGCTTGGAACTGGACTATGGCTACACCTTC | TRBV5-1 | - | TRBJ1-2 | -
CASSLVGQLNQPQHF | TGTGCCAGCAGCTTAGTGGGGCAGCTCAATCAGCCCCAGCATTTT | TRBV7-2 | - | TRBJ1-5 | -
CASSTGLNTEAFF | TGTGCCAGTAGTACAGGCTTGAACACTGAAGCTTTCTTT | TRBV19 | - | TRBJ1-1 | -
CAWSVRGSVAKNIQYF | TGTGCCTGGAGTGTACGGGGGAGTGTGGCCAAAAACATTCAGTACTTC | TRBV30 | once | TRBJ2-4 | -
CSVETSGMGEQFF | TGCAGCGTTGAGACTAGCGGGATGGGTGAGCAGTTCTTC | TRBV29-1 | - | TRBJ2-1 | TRBD2
CASSLTETGGTDTQYF | TGTGCCAGCAGCTTAACAGAGACAGGGGGTACAGATACGCAGTATTTT | TRBV7-3 | once | TRBJ2-3 | TRBD1